The clone carrying this T cell receptor beta chain was picked up many times. Its antigen is undetermined. This sample was included in a study of read filtering for tumor transcriptome and immune sequencing. Study information: Among patients, roughly 17 were male and 15 or so female, aged roughly 45 to 80 (mean about 70). Revised staging placed eight or nine patients in R-ISS I, 15 to 20 in II, more than five in III. RNA-seq yielded only roughly 75 to 1,300 TCR reads, IR-seq about 4.05 to 10.27 million.

This library used roughly 0.4 ug RNA and molecular barcoded adaptors spanning alpha/delta and beta/gamma chains. From the reads, TCRdb called clonotypes with MiXCR, one entry per CDR3 protein. The data hold 40,000 to 50,000 distinct CDR3 sequences, with around 19% observed a single time. The CDR3 has 18 amino acids. Germline V gives CDR1 SGHVS, CDR2 FNYEAQ. With V trimmed by 2 bases and J by 4 bases, 7 bases remained unmatched. Study conclusions and caveats: The CD138-negative fraction was mixed bone marrow immune cells, not pure T cells.

The specimen sequenced was a population of CD138-negative cells sorted from bone marrow. The sequence was collected from a donor older than 35 with multiple myeloma. This chain connects TRBV7-6 to TRBJ2-6; 11 nucleotides align to TRBD1. This chain's CDR3 is CASSLFRTGGVGANVLTF. DNA of the CDR3: TGTGCCAGCAGCTTATTTCGGACAGGGGGCGTAGGGGCCAACGTCCTGACTTTC. Using reference TRBV7-6 and TRBJ2-6 for the parts outside the CDR3, the full variable domain is GAGVSQSPRYKVTKRGQDVALRCDPISGHVSLYWYRQALGQGPEFLTYFNYEAQQDKSGLPNDRFSAERPEGSISTLTIQRTEQRDSAMYRCASSLFRTGGVGANVLTFGAGSRLTVL.